This record concerns one T cell receptor beta chain sequence. The sample originates from a study of blood T cell repertoires in COVID-19. Study in general: Nucleic acid was either cDNA or gDNA, and it came from T cells, B-cell-depleted T cells, or PBMCs.

Some clones are missing from TCRdb's copy, which holds only in-frame ones; the method was immunoSEQ multiplex PCR. This table has 60,000 to 75,000 clones, more than 75% appearing once. V lost 4 bases to trimming and J lost 5 bases, with 17 bases between them. Germline V gene lookup returns CDR1 MDHEN and CDR2 SYDVKM. The CDR3 covers 15 residues. The V call is TRBV28, the J call TRBJ2-5, with D perhaps matching TRBD2 (5 bases). The receptor was derived from a woman older than 75 with acute or convalescent COVID-19. The sequenced material came from peripheral blood. In DNA form, the CDR3 reads TGTGCCAGCAGTTCCTCCCGGGATCGGCTGGAGACCCAGTACTTC. Encoded protein: CASSSSRDRLETQYF. The full variable domain, its missing parts supplied by reference TRBV28 and TRBJ2-5, is DVKVTQSSRYLVKRTGEKVFLECVQDMDHENMFWYRQDPGLGLRLIYFSYDVKMKEKGDIPEGYSVSREKKERFSLILESASTNQTSMYLCASSSSRDRLETQYFGPGTRLLVL.